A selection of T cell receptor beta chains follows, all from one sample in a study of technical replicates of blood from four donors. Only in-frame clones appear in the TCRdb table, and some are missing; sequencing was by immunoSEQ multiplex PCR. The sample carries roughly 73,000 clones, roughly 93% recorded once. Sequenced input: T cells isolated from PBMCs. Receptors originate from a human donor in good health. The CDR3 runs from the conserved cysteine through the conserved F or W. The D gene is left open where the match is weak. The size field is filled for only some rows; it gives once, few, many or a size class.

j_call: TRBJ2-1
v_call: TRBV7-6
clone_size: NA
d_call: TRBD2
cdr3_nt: TGTGCCAGCACAGTAGCGGGGGGGAAGGATGAGCAGTTCTTC
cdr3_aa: CASTVAGGKDEQFF

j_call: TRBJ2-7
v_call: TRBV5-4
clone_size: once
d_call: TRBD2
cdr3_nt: TGTGCCAGCACTTTGAGTGCGGGAGAAAGGTACGAGCAGTACTTC
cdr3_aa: CASTLSAGERYEQYF

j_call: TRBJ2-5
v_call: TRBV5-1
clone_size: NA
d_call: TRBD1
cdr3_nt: TGCGCCAGCAGCTACCACAGGGGTAGTCAAGAGACCCAGTACTTC
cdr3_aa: CASSYHRGSQETQYF

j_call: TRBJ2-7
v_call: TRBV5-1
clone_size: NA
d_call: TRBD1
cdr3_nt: TGCGCCAGCAGCTTGGAACAGGGGCGATCCTACGAGCAGTACTTC
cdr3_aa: CASSLEQGRSYEQYF

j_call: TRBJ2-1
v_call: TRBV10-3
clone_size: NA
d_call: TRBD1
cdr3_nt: TGTGCCATCAGTGACCCGGGACAGGGGGTTCGGAATGAGCAGTTCTTC
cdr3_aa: CAISDPGQGVRNEQFF

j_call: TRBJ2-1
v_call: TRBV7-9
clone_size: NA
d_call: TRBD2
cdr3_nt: TGTGCCAGCAGCTCCGACGAGGGACTAAAGGGCAATGAGCAGTTCTTC
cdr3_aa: CASSSDEGLKGNEQFF

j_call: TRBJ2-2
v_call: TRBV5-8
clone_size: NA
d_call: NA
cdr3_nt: TGTGCCAGCAGGCGGGATGCGTCCACCGGGGAGCTGTTTTTT
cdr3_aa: CASRRDASTGELFF

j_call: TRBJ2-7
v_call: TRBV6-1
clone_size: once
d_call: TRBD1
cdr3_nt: TGTGCCAGCAGTGATGAGACAGGGTCTTCCTACGAGCAGTACTTC
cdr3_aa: CASSDETGSSYEQYF

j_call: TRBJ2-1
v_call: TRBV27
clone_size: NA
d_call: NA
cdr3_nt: TGTGCCAGCAGTTTGTTGGGTAGCGGCCACAACAATGAGCAGTTCTTC
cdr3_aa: CASSLLGSGHNNEQFF

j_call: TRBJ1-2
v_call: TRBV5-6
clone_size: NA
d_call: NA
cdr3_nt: TGTGCCAGCAGCCCCTACCCGACGGGGGGTTATGGCTACACCTTC
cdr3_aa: CASSPYPTGGYGYTF

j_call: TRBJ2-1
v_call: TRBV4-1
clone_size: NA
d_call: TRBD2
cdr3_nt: TGCGCCAGCAGCCCGGGGGGCTACAATGAGCAGTTCTTC
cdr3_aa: CASSPGGYNEQFF

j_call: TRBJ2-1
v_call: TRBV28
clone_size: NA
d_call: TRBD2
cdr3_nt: TGTGCCAGCAGTTTCGGGCGGGAGAACAATGAGCAGTTCTTC
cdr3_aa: CASSFGRENNEQFF

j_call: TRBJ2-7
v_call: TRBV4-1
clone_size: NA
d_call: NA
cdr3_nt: TGCGCCAGCAGCCAAGAAGAGGGACACTACGAGCAGTACTTC
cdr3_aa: CASSQEEGHYEQYF

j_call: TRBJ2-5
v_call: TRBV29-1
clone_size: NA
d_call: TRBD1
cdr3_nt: TGCAGCGTCACCGACAGGGGGCAACAAGAGACCCAGTACTTC
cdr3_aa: CSVTDRGQQETQYF

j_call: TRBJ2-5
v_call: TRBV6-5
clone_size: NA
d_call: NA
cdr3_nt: TGTGCCAGCAGTTACGTACCGGGGGGCGGGGAGACCCAGTACTTC
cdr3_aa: CASSYVPGGGETQYF

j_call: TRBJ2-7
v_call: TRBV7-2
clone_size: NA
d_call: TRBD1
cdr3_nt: TGTGCCAGCAGCCCGGGACAGGGTAAGGGTTCCGAGCAGTACTTC
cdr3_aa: CASSPGQGKGSEQYF

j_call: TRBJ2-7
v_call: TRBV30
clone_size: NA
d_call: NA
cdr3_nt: TGTGCCTGGAGTGTTTCAGGGTTGGGCTACGAGCAGTACTTC
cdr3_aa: CAWSVSGLGYEQYF

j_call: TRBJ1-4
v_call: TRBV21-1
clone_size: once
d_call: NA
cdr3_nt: TGTGCCAGCAGCCCTCTTTCCCCCGGGGGGAAGAATGAAAAACTGTTTTTT
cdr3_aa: CASSPLSPGGKNEKLFF